Listed below are T cell receptor beta chains from one sample, sequenced in a study of blood T cell repertoires in COVID-19. TCRdb's table, derived via immunoSEQ multiplex PCR, lists solely in-frame clones and lacks some. In the table there are some 50,000 clones, 85% to 90% of which are singletons. The sequenced sample consisted of peripheral blood. The source is a human donor in a cohort sampled during active COVID-19. CDR3s include the opening cysteine and the closing phenylalanine or tryptophan. A D gene is named only where the DNA matches it firmly. The listing skips clone size in some rows; elsewhere it reads once, few, many or a size class.

j_call v_call clone_size d_call cdr3_aa cdr3_nt
TRBJ1-1 TRBV6-6 NA NA CASSSRGATEAFF TGTGCCAGCAGTTCCAGAGGTGCTACTGAAGCTTTCTTT
TRBJ2-7 TRBV6-6 NA NA CASSVDRLSYEQYF TGTGCCAGCAGTGTAGACAGACTCTCCTACGAGCAGTACTTC
TRBJ2-7 TRBV6-1 NA NA CASSERGEQYF TGTGCCAGCAGTGAAAGGGGGGAGCAGTACTTC
TRBJ2-5 TRBV3-1/TRBV3-2 NA NA CASSQGMTGQETQYF TGTGCCAGCAGCCAGGGCATGACAGGCCAAGAGACCCAGTACTTC
TRBJ2-7 TRBV6-5 NA NA CASSYPGLGVYEQYF TGTGCCAGCAGTTACCCGGGCCTCGGGGTCTACGAGCAGTACTTC
TRBJ2-1 TRBV19 many NA CASSISYISYNEQFF TGTGCCAGTAGTATAAGCTATATCTCGTACAATGAGCAGTTCTTC
TRBJ2-1 TRBV14 once NA CASSQGGGSNEQFF TGTGCCAGCAGCCAAGGGGGGGGCTCAAATGAGCAGTTCTTC
TRBJ1-1 TRBV7-9 NA NA CASSLAQDKNTEAFF TGTGCCAGCAGCTTAGCCCAGGATAAGAACACTGAAGCTTTCTTT
TRBJ2-2 TRBV27 NA NA CASSLYGGELFF TGTGCCAGCAGTTTATACGGGGGGGAGCTGTTTTTT
TRBJ1-5 TRBV5-1 NA NA CASRWDLNQPQHF TGCGCCAGCAGATGGGACTTAAATCAGCCCCAGCATTTT
TRBJ2-3 TRBV2 few TRBD2 CASSDPRLAGGSTDTQYF TGTGCCAGCAGTGACCCCAGACTAGCGGGGGGTTCCACAGATACGCAGTATTTT
TRBJ2-4 TRBV11-2 NA NA CASSHRAPKNIQYF TGTGCCAGCAGCCACAGGGCCCCCAAAAACATTCAGTACTTC
TRBJ2-7 TRBV5-1 once TRBD1 CASSKGQSYEQYF TGCGCCAGCAGCAAGGGACAGAGCTACGAGCAGTACTTC
TRBJ1-1 TRBV3-1/TRBV3-2 once NA CASSQGAGAGTEAFF TGTGCCAGCAGCCAAGGTGCAGGGGCAGGGACTGAAGCTTTCTTT
TRBJ1-3 TRBV10-3 NA TRBD1 CAISQQGTGGNTIYF TGTGCCATCAGTCAACAGGGGACGGGGGGAAACACCATATATTTT